The 10 T cell receptor beta chains below come from one sample, sequenced in a study of T cells in Graves' hyperthyroidism and ophthalmopathy. Amplification of TCR beta CDR3 regions used RNA as the template. The TCR CDR3 was amplified in a first-round RT-PCR using the HTBI primer set. MiXCR, applied by TCRdb to the multiplex PCR reads, yields one record per CDR3 protein. The sample has about 740,000 distinct CDR3 sequences; less than 15% are singletons. The sample consisted of blood. The receptor set was obtained from a woman aged 18-29 years with Graves' hyperthyroidism.

This clonotype was seen ten or more times. This chain joins TRBV29-1 and TRBJ2-7; 7 positions match TRBD2. The CDR3 loop spans 15 amino acids. J lost 2 bases, V lost 6 bases, and 13 bases had no gene match. CDR1 is SQVTM and CDR2 is ANQGSEA in the germline V gene. CDR3 DNA sequence: TGCAGCGTCGCCCTTCAGCGGGATCCAGCCTACGAGCAGTACTTC. As protein: CSVALQRDPAYEQYF.

This sequence joins TRBV7-2 and TRBJ2-3; 9 positions agree with TRBD2. The germline V gene encodes CDR1 SGHTA and CDR2 FQGNSA. The CDR3 is 15 residues long. With 5 bases clipped from V and 5 bases from J, the junction kept 8 bases outside the gene matches. CDR3 amino acids: CASSPRTSAQDTQYF. The CDR3 DNA sequence: TGTGCCAGCAGCCCGCGGACTAGCGCCCAAGATACGCAGTATTTT. The full variable domain, in which reference TRBV7-2 and TRBJ2-3 provide the parts outside the CDR3, is GAGVSQSPSNKVTEKGKDVELRCDPISGHTALYWYRQSLGQGLEFLIYFQGNSAPDKSGLPSDRFSAERTGGSVSTLTIQRTQQEDSAVYLCASSPRTSAQDTQYFGPGTRLTVL.

The chain joins TRBV7-2 to TRBJ2-2; 7 bases align to TRBD1. The CDR3 has 18 residues. Unmatched junction bases numbered 8, after V lost 0 bases and J lost 1 base. In germline, CDR1 is SGHTA, CDR2 FQGNSA. DNA for the CDR3: TGTGCCAGCAGCTTAGCGCGCTCAAGGGGGCTGAACACCGGGGAGCTGTTTTTT. Amino acids: CASSLARSRGLNTGELFF.

The V call is TRBV29-1, the J call TRBJ1-2; 7 bases match TRBD1. J was trimmed by 8 bases and V by 3 bases; bases with no gene match: 3. The CDR3 has 11 amino acids. Per germline, CDR1 SQVTM and CDR2 ANQGSEA. The CDR3 DNA sequence: TGCAGCGTTGAGGGACAGTCAGGCTACACCTTC. It specifies CSVEGQSGYTF.

CDR3 region: CASSPMPGQGTVLTF. CDR3 nucleotides: TGTGCCAGCTCACCGATGCCGGGACAGGGAACCGTCCTGACTTTC. The chain recombines TRBV18 with TRBJ2-6; 9 bases agree with TRBD1. The CDR3 spans 15 residues. Germline V gene lookup returns CDR1 KGHSH and CDR2 LQKENI. V shed 3 bases, J shed 12 bases, and the junction held 9 bases outside the gene matches.

V usage is TRBV29-1 and J usage is TRBJ1-1, with D uncertain. V dropped 0 bases and J dropped 8 bases, with 13 bases sitting between them. The CDR3 has 13 residues. CDR1 is SQVTM and CDR2 is ANQGSEA in the germline V gene. The CDR3: CSVEDQNRREAFF. DNA for the CDR3: TGCAGCGTTGAAGATCAAAACCGCCGGGAAGCTTTCTTT.

The table lists this clonotype with many counts. This chain connects TRBV20-1 to TRBJ2-3; the D gene is possibly TRBD2 (5 bases). Looked up from germline, CDR1 is DFQATT and CDR2 is SNEGSKA (reference sequence). The CDR3 is made up of 16 amino acids. The germline V and J ends were trimmed by 3 bases and 0 bases, with 16 bases remaining between them. The CDR3 protein is CSASPLAVASTDTQYF. The CDR3 DNA follows: TGCAGTGCTAGCCCCCTAGCCGTAGCTAGCACAGATACGCAGTATTTT.

CDR3 coding DNA: TGTGCCAGCATGAGTACCGGGACAGGGAATTCACCCCTCCACTTT. Amino acid sequence: CASMSTGTGNSPLHF. The chain uses TRBV3-1 and TRBJ1-6; TRBD1 aligns across 9 bases. The V gene end was trimmed by 7 bases and the J gene end by 7 bases; junction bases not matched to a gene: 8. Germline V CDR1 and CDR2: LGHDT, YNNKEL (reference sequence). The CDR3 has 15 residues.

There are many counts of this clonotype. This chain connects TRBV28 to TRBJ2-2; D is unclear. This CDR3 contains 15 residues. V dropped 1 base and J dropped 1 base, with 7 bases sitting between them. Germline lookup yields CDR1 MDHEN and CDR2 SYDVKM. The CDR3 here is CASSLLDRNTGELFF. As DNA, the CDR3 is TGTGCCAGCAGTTTATTAGATCGGAACACCGGGGAGCTGTTTTTT.

This clonotype was counted at least ten times. The chain recombines TRBV6-1 with TRBJ2-3; maybe TRBD2 (6 bases). Trimming removed 8 bases from V and 1 base from J, with 10 bases in between. CDR1 MNHNS and CDR2 SASEGT come from the germline V gene. This CDR3 is built from 13 residues. The CDR3 sequence: CASGGIGTDTQYF. The CDR3 DNA sequence: TGTGCCAGCGGAGGGATAGGCACAGATACGCAGTATTTT.